This TCR beta chain was recorded in a study of cytomegalovirus exposure and HLA in healthy donors (dated by TCRdb to 2015 to 2018). For the study in its entirety: An earlier analysis of roughly 500 of the donors reported about 250 Gb of sequence data and some 100 million unique TCR beta sequences from some 180 million T cells. A later analysis re-analyzed previously published TCR beta repertoires from 600 to 850 donors and added high-resolution HLA genotyping to study TCR occurrence patterns. Both class I and class II loci were covered by HLA typing, at four-digit resolution. An earlier analysis of 500 to 750 of the donors applied high-throughput TCR beta sequencing to assess whether each TCR beta V gene segment acted as functional or pseudogenic. A later genetic analysis used genome-wide SNP genotypes for about 65% of the 666 donors, treating that subset as a discovery cohort. Of the roughly 410 genotyped donors, less than 85% were placed in the genetic ancestry cluster associated with self-reported Caucasian donors. Alongside the repertoire data, information on donor age, sex, ethnicity and CMV serostatus was compiled. The T cell repertoires of under 700 subjects were profiled by immunosequencing and related to cytomegalovirus serostatus. A separate validation cohort of about 110 different subjects was used in addition to the 666-subject first cohort. Rather than using new phenotypic data, the later analysis identified candidate immune exposures from TCR beta sequences and from how often those sequences occurred across donors. The number of typed donors differed by locus: roughly 629-640 for A, B, C, DRB1 and DQB1; 522 for DQA1; 606 for DPA1; and around 470 for DPB1. About five DR-DQ haplotypes were handled as single units for association and clustering because linkage in the cohort was strong. All discovery cohort repertoires had been generated using a single sequencing platform. The study aimed to test whether cataloging public T cell receptors could reveal signatures of past pathogen exposure. The study combined high-throughput TCR immunosequencing, statistical association of individual TCRs with disease status, and machine learning to predict cytomegalovirus infection status. An early release that covered fewer than 750 HLA-typed donors contained 250 to 350 gigabases of sequencing data and 70 million to 100 million unique TCR sequences. Among roughly 400 genotyped donors of the cohort, an average of approximately 240,000 unique TCR beta nucleotide sequences were sequenced per donor, roughly 20% of them non-productive. Broader findings and caveats from the paper: Immune exposure information for the cohort was limited to CMV serostatus. Sequencing depth was assumed to be roughly uniform across donors in the presence/absence analyses, though that assumption may not hold. The classifier was reported to diagnose cytomegalovirus status with high specificity and sensitivity in both the original and validation cohorts. A later analysis found that most CMV-associated TCR beta chains appeared HLA-restricted, with HLA associations seemingly driven largely by CMV exposure. In a later genetic analysis, fewer N-insertions in productive TCRs were reported among donors in an Asian-associated ancestry cluster than the roughly 640-donor mean. A later analysis reported that several top co-occurrence clusters appeared linked to parvovirus B19, influenza, CMV and Epstein-Barr virus. The study gave a list of 150 to 200 TCR beta chains associated with cytomegalovirus. Broadly in line with IMGT annotations, most TCR beta V segments showed up in productive rearrangements about 87% or about 30% of the time in an earlier analysis of 587 of the donors. This cohort had only TCR beta chains sequenced, and the lack of alpha or paired-chain data limited which features could be detected. In a later analysis, HLA-associated TCR beta chains showed more clonal expansion and lower generation probabilities than non-associated chains that were equally common. Assigning TCR associations to individual alleles was difficult when HLA alleles, especially DR and DQ, strongly co-occurred. Because counts were too low, some 16 rarely observed V segments, including chromosome 9 orphons, were excluded from the earlier analysis of 587 of the donors. A later analysis associated 16,951 TCR beta sequences with specific HLA alleles at a false discovery rate of 0.05. A further reported finding was that TCR beta sequences accurately predicted the HLA-A and HLA-B alleles for most subjects in the first cohort. In vitro tests confirmed that three of the cytomegalovirus-associated TCR beta chains recognize cytomegalovirus antigens. In a later analysis, the rate of TCR association differed among HLA loci, with DRB1 alleles having the most associated TCRs and HLA-C alleles having the fewest. Linkage disequilibrium might explain the correlated functional status among segregating V segments, but an unknown experimental factor could not be excluded. Across donors, most TCR sequences were observed very rarely, whereas some public TCRs were present in many individuals. The authors suggested that the approach could potentially be generalized to other disease states and immunological phenotypes. Some IMGT-functional V segments, including TRBV6-2 and TRBV6-3, could not be distinguished by the 87-base-pair reads and were therefore excluded. Because HLA typing was missing for some donors at each locus, association tests included only the typed subset. A cluster of highly shared sequence variants was judged likely to be a technical artifact of the sequencing pipeline. V-gene and J-gene trimming of TCR beta chains was associated with a missense DCLRE1C variant in a later genetic analysis, and the association was replicated in an independent cohort.

Regarding this clone: It lacks a known antigen. Per-nucleotide qualities are absent, and no much larger clonotype sits a single base away.

The method was the immunoSEQ multiplex PCR assay. For the multiplex PCR, a mixture combining 60 forward primers for TCR Vbeta segments and 13 reverse primers for TCR Jbeta segments was used. Amplification of the CDR3 region of rearranged TCR beta genes was performed with a multiplex PCR assay on genomic DNA. Amplified TCR beta libraries were sequenced as 87-base-pair reads on the Illumina HiSeq System. The study's processing was this. A later analysis tallied tens of millions of unique TCR beta chains across the 666 repertoires, and around 10 million of those chains were shared by two or more donors. A nearest-neighbor algorithm error-corrected the raw reads and collapsed the reads into unique sequences, merging closely related sequences to remove PCR and sequencing errors. Alignment of CDR3 sequences to IMGT reference sequences was used to assign V, D and J gene segments. For a sequence to be retained, a match of at least six nucleotides to both a V gene segment and a J gene segment was required. A rearrangement was called productive if the CDR3 had no stop codons and remained in frame with V and J, and every other rearrangement was called non-productive. Following IMGT convention, CDR3 was defined as the stretch from the second conserved V-encoded cysteine to the conserved J-encoded phenylalanine. The earlier analysis of 587 of the donors excluded sequences that lacked an unambiguous match to a single V gene segment. In an earlier analysis of roughly 600 of the donors, a V segment was called functional when productive rearrangements were above 56.7%, and segregating when the standard deviation between donors exceeded 5%. A statistical classification framework was developed to diagnose cytomegalovirus status using the catalog of TCR beta chain sequences. In a later analysis, V and J genes were assigned by comparing TCR nucleotide sequences against IMGT/GENE-DB human TR gene sequences. A later analysis assigned CDR3 sequences and most-parsimonious VDJ recombination scenarios with the TCRdist pipeline. In a later analysis, each TCR beta chain was defined by its CDR3 amino acid sequence together with its V-gene family, and reads without a unique V-gene family were excluded. As a way to deal with suspected cross-contamination and a sequencing artifact, a later analysis dropped 500 to 700 nucleotide sequences that were highly shared and had low generation probability. In a later analysis, a clonal expansion index was calculated for each public chain from normalized within-repertoire ranks of inferred template counts. In a later analysis, generation probabilities were computed using a VDJ recombination model fitted to out-of-frame rearrangements, and the results were checked against IGoR. In a later analysis, hypergeometric tests were used to score TCR-TCR, TCR-HLA and TCR-CMV co-occurrence, with a repertoire-size bias correction applied to TCR pairs. In a later analysis, false discovery rates were estimated by permuting HLA or CMV assignments 20 times. In a later analysis, co-occurring TCRs were grouped using DBSCAN, and TCRdist sequence similarity was added for clustering within HLA-allele-positive subsets. Co-occurrence clustering excluded repertoires with fewer than 30,000 or more than 120,000 public chains, plus five with anomalous nucleotide sharing. The clones in this table, taken by TCRdb from immuneACCESS, are in-frame only. Not every clone is retained; where verified, under half of the shortfall comes from an unresolved V gene, and the cause of the rest is unknown. V and J calls and clone size are copied from that table; D and trimming were computed from the DNA. The sample table records some 100,000 clones; 75% of these occur just once. About 4.3% of the sample comes from the top ten.

V is pared back by 8 bases and J by 5 bases, with 20 bases lying between the germline termini. Measured from the cysteine to the phenylalanine, the CDR3 is 15 residues long. Here the CDR3 DNA is all that survives: 45 bases in frame from base 1. The germline V gene provides CDR1 SGHTA and CDR2 FQGNSA. The cohort comprised 670 or so healthy bone marrow donors. All cohort members were sampled while nominally healthy, although unrecorded immune exposures were likely present. The donor tested CMV seropositive, placing the donor among the 250 to 300 seropositive members of the cohort. Each donor provided a peripheral blood sample, and peripheral blood mononuclear cells were used for TCR beta sequencing. The Qiagen DNeasy Blood Extraction Kit was used to extract genomic DNA from the blood cell samples.

Sequencing was performed on PBMCs. The V and J segments used are TRBV7-2 and TRBJ2-3; TRBD2 is a possible D gene, resting on 6 matching bases. The sequence was collected from a young woman in good health and CMV-seropositive. Here is the DNA: TGTGCCAGCCCCAACGAGGCGGGAACTCGAGATACGCAGTATTTT. Its product reads: CASPNEAGTRDTQYF.